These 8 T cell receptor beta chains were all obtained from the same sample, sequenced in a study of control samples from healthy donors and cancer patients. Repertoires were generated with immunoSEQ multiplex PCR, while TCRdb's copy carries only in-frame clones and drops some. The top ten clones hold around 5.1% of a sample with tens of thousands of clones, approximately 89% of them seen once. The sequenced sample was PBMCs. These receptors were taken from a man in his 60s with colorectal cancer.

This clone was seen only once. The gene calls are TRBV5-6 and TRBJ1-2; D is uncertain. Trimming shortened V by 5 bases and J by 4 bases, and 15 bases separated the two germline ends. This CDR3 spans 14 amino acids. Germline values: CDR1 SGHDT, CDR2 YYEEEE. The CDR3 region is CASRSPGPSYGYTF. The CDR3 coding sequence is TGTGCCAGCAGGTCCCCTGGACCGAGCTATGGCTACACCTTC.

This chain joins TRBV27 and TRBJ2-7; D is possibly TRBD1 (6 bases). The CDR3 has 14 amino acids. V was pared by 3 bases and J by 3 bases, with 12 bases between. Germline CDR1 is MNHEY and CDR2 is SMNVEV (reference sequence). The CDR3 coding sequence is TGTGCCAGCAGTTTTCAGGGGCCAGACTACGAGCAGTACTTC. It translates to CASSFQGPDYEQYF.

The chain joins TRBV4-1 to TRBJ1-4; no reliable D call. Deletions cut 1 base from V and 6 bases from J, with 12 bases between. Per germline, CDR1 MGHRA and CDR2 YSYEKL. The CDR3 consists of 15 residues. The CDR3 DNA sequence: TGCGCCAGCAGCCAAGGGAGACGGTTATATGAAAAACTGTTTTTT. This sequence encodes CASSQGRRLYEKLFF.

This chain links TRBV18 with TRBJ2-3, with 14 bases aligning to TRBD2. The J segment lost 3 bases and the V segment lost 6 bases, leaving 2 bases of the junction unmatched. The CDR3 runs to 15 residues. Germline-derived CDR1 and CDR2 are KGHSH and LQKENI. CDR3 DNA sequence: TGTGCCAGCTCGGGACTAGCGGGGGTAACAGATACGCAGTATTTT. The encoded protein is CASSGLAGVTDTQYF.

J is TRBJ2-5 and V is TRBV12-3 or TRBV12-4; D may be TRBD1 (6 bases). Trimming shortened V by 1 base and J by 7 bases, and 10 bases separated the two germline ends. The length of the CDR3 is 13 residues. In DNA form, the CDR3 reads TGTGCCAGCAGTTTAGACAGGGCCGGGACCCAGTACTTC. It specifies CASSLDRAGTQYF.

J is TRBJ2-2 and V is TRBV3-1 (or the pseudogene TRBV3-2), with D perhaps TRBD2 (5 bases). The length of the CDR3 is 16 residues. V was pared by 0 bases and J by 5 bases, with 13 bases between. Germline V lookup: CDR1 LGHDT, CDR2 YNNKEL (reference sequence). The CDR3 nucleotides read TGTGCCAGCAGCCAAGACCCGGGAATTTGGACCGGGGAGCTGTTTTTT. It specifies CASSQDPGIWTGELFF.

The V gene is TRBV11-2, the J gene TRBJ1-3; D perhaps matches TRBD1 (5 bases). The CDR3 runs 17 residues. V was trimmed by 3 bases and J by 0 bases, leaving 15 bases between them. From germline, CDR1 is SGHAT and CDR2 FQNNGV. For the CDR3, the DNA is TGTGCCAGCAGCTTGGGACGGAGGGTTACCTCTGGAAACACCATATATTTT. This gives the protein CASSLGRRVTSGNTIYF. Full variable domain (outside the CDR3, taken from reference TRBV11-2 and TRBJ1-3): EAGVAQSPRYKIIEKRQSVAFWCNPISGHATLYWYQQILGQGPKLLIQFQNNGVVDDSQLPKDRFSAERLKGVDSTLKIQPAKLEDSAVYLCASSLGRRVTSGNTIYFGEGSWLTVV.

This CDR3 is CASSHTVHYGYTF. The CDR3 bases are TGTGCCAGCAGCCACACTGTGCACTATGGCTACACCTTC. V gene TRBV3-1 (or the pseudogene TRBV3-2) combines with J gene TRBJ1-2; D unclear. V lost 3 bases, J lost 3 bases, and 8 bases lay in between. The CDR3 consists of 13 residues. CDR1 is LGHDT and CDR2 is YNNKEL in the germline V gene (reference sequence).